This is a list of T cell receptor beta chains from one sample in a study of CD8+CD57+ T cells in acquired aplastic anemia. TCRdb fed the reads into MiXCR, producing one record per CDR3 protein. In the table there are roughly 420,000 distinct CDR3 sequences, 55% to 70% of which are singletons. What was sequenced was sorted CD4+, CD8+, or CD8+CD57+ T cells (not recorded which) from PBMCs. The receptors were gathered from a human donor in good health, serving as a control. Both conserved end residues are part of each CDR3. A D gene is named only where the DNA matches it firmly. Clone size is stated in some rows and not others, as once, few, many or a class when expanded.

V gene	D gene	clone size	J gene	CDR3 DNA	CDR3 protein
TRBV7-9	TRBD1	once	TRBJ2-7	TGTGCCAGCAGCCCCCGGGTTGGGACAGGGATGGCCAACGAGCAGTACTTC	CASSPRVGTGMANEQYF
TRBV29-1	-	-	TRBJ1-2	TGCAGCGTTGTGACGGCTAACTATGGCTACACCTTC	CSVVTANYGYTF
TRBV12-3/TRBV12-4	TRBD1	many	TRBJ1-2	TGTGCCAGCAGGTTCGGACAGGAGCGGGGCTACACCTTC	CASRFGQERGYTF
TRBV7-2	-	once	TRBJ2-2	TGTGCCAGCAGCCTAGGGCAGCGGACCAAGGAGGAGCTATTTTTT	CASSLGQRTKEELFF
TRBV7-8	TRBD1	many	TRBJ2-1	TGTGCCAGCAGCCCGACAGGGGGTAGGGGGGGCAGCTACAATGAGCAGTTCTTC	CASSPTGGRGGSYNEQFF
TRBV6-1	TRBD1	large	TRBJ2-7	TGTGCCAGCAGTGAAGCGGCAGGACAGGCCTTTCGGCAGTACTTC	CASSEAAGQAFRQYF
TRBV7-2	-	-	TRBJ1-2	TGTGCCAGCAGCTTTACGTTGGGGGCGCAAGGGTACACCTTC	CASSFTLGAQGYTF
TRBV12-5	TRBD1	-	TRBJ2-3	TGTGCTAGTGGCTACGGACAGGGGAAGACAGATACGCAGTATTTT	CASGYGQGKTDTQYF
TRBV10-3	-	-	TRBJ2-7	TGTGCCATCAGTGAGGACGCGGGGGAGCAGTACTTC	CAISEDAGEQYF
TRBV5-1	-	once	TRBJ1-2	TGCGCCAGCAGCTTGGACCGGGTAGAAAATGGCTACACCTTC	CASSLDRVENGYTF
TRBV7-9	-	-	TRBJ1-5	TGTGCCAGCAGCTTAGTGGGGGATCAGACTGAGGATTTT	CASSLVGDQTEDF
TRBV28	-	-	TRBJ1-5	TGTGCCAGCTCCACGGGCATTGCCAATCAGCCCCAGCATTTT	CASSTGIANQPQHF
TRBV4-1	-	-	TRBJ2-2	TGCGCCAGCAGCCACGGTCTCTCCACCGGGGAGCTGTTCTTT	CASSHGLSTGELFF
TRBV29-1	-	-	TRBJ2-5	TGCAGCGTTAGCCCCGTGACTAGCCAAGAGACCCAGTACTTC	CSVSPVTSQETQYF